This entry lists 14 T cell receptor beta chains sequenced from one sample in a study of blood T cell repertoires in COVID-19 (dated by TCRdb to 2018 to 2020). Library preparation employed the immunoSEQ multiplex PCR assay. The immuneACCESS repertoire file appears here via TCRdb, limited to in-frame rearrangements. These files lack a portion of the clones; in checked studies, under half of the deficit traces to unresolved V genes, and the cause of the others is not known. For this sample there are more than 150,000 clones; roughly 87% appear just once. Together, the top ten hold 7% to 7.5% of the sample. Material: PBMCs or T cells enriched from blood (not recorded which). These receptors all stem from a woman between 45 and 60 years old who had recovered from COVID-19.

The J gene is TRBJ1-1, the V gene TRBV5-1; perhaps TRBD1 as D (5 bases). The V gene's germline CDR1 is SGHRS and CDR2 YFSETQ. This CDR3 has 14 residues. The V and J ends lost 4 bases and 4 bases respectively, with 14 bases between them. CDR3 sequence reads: CASSPDKLGTEAFF. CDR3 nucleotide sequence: TGCGCCAGCAGCCCGGACAAGCTGGGCACTGAAGCTTTCTTT.

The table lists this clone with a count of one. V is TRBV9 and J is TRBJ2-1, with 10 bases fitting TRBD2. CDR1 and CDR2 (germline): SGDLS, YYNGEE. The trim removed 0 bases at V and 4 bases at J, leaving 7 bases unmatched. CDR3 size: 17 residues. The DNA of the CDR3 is TGTGCCAGCAGCGTAGGAGGGGGACTAGCGCCTTACAATGAGCAGTTCTTC. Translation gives CASSVGGGLAPYNEQFF.

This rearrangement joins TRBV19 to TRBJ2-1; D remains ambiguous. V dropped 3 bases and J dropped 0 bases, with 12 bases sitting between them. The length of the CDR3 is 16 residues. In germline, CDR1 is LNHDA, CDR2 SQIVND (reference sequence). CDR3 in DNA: TGTGCCAGTAGTATTTCTACTAAGAGCTCCTACAATGAGCAGTTCTTC. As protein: CASSISTKSSYNEQFF.

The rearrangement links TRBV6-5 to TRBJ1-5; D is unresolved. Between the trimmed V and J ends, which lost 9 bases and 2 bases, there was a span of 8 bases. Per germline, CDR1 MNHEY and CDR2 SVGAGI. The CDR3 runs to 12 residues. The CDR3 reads CASRTGNQPQHF. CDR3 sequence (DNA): TGTGCCAGTAGAACAGGCAATCAGCCCCAGCATTTT.

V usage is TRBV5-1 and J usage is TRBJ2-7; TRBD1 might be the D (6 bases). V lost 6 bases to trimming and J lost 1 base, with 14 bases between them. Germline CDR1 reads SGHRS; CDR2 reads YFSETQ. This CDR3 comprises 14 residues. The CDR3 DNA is TGCGCCAGCACCCCGATGACAGGTTCCTACGAGCAGTACTTC. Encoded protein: CASTPMTGSYEQYF.

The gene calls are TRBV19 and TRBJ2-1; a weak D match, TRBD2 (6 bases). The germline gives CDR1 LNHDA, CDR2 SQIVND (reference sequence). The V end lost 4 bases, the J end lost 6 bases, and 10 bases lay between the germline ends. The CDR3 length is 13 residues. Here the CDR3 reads CASSNRLGNEQFF. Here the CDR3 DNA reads TGTGCCAGTAGTAATAGACTAGGCAATGAGCAGTTCTTC.

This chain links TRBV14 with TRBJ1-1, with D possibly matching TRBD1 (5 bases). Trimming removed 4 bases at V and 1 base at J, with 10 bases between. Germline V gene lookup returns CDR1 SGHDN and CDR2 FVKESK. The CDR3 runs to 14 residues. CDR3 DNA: TGTGCCAGCAGCCCCCAGGGTCGGAACACTGAAGCTTTCTTT. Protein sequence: CASSPQGRNTEAFF.

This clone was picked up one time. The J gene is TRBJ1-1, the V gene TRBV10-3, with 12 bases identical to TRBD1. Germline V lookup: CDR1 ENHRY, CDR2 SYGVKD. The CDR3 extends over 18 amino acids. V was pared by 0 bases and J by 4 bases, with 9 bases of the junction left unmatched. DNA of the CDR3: TGTGCCATCAGTGAGTCGCCCCCGGGACAGGGGGCACGCACTGAAGCTTTCTTT. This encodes CAISESPPGQGARTEAFF.

CDR3 protein: CASSEASIRSSYEQYF. CDR3 in DNA: TGTGCCAGCAGTGAAGCGTCGATCCGGAGCTCCTACGAGCAGTACTTC. V usage is TRBV2 and J usage is TRBJ2-7; D uncertain. This CDR3 contains 16 residues. Germline V gene sequence: CDR1 SNHLY, CDR2 FYNNEI. Deletions cut 0 bases from V and 0 bases from J, with 12 bases between.

The CDR3 here is CASSLEATSYNEQFF. As DNA, the CDR3 is TGTGCCAGCAGCTTAGAGGCGACTTCTTACAATGAGCAGTTCTTC. The V call is TRBV7-9, the J call TRBJ2-1; D is unclear. The germline CDR1 and CDR2 sequences are SEHNR and FQNEAQ (reference sequence). The length of the CDR3 is 15 residues. The germline V and J ends were trimmed by 1 base and 4 bases, with 11 bases remaining between them. The variable domain in full, with the rest retrieved from reference TRBV7-9 and TRBJ2-1, is DTGVSQNPRHKITKRGQNVTFRCDPISEHNRLYWYRQTLGQGPEFLTYFQNEAQLEKSRLLSDRFSAERPKGSFSTLEIQRTEQGDSAMYLCASSLEATSYNEQFFGPGTRLTVL.

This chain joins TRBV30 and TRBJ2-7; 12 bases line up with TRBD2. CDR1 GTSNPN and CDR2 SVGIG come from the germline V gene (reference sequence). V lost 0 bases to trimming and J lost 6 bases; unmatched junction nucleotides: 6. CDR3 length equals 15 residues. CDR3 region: CAWSVRLAGVSEQYF. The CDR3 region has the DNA TGTGCCTGGAGTGTAAGACTAGCGGGAGTCAGCGAGCAGTACTTC.

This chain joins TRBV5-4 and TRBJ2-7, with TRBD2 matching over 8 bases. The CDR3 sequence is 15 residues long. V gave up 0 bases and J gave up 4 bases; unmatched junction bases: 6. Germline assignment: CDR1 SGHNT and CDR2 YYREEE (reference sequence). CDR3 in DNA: TGTGCCAGCAGCTTGGCGAGCGGGAGTTTTTACGAGCAGTACTTC. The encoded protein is CASSLASGSFYEQYF.

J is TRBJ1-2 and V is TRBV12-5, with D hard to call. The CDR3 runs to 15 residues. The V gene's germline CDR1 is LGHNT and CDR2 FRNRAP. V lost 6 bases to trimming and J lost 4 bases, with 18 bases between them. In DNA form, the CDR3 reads TGTGCTAGTGGGCCCCTCACCACAGTTGTCTATGGCTACACCTTC. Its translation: CASGPLTTVVYGYTF.

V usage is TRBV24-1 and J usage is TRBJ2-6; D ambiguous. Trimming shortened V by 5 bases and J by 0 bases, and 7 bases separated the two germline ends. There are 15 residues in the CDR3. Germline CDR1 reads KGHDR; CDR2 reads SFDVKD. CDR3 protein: CATSVGRSGANVLTF. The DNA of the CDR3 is TGTGCCACCAGTGTTGGCCGCTCTGGGGCCAACGTCCTGACTTTC.